The source of this T cell receptor (beta chain) is a study of T cells in localized non-small cell lung cancer. General observations from the study: Adjacent lung tissue had a median 57 of the top 100 clones found in the tumor. Peak T cell clonality was found in uninvolved adjacent lung, exceeding tumor.

Sample share makes this clone medium-sized. Antigen unknown. Profiling relied on immunoSEQ multiplex PCR, and the TCRdb table lists in-frame clones only, not all of them. The table lists 1,500 to 2,000 clones, roughly 18% of them singletons. Germline CDR1 and CDR2: SGHNT and YENEEA. Trimming cost V 3 bases and J 1 base, with 15 bases left between them. The CDR3 is 16 residues long. The chain carries TRBV11-3 and TRBJ1-2; no firm D call. This receptor was taken from a man between 40 and 70 years old with stage II squamous cell lung carcinoma. The sample was normal lung tissue next to the tumor, taken before any cancer treatment. This CDR3 is CASSFQGRIFNYGYTF. CDR3 nucleotides: TGTGCCAGCAGCTTCCAAGGACGGATATTTAACTATGGCTACACCTTC.